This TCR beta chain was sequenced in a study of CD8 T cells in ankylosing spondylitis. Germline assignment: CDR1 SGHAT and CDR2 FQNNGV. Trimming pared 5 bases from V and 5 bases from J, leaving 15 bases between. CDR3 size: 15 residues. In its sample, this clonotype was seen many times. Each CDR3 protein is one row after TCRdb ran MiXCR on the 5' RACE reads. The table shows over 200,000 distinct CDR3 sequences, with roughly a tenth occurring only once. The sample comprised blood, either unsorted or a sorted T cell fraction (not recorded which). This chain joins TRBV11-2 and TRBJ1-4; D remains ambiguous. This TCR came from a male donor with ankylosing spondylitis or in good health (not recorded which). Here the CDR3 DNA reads TGTGCCAGCAGCGCAGACTGGGGTTTCAATGAAAAACTGTTTTTT. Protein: CASSADWGFNEKLFF.